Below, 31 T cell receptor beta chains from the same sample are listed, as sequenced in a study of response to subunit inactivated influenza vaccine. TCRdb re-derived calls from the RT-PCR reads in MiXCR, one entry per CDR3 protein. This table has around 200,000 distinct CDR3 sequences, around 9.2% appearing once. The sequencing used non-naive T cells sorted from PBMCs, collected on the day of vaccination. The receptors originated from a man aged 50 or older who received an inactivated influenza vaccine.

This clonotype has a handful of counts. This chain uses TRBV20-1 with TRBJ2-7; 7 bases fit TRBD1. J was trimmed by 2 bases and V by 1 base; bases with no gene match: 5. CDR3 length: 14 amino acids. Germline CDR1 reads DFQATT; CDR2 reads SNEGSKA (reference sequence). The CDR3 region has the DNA TGCAGTGCTAGAGTCGAACAGGGGACCTACGAGCAGTACTTC. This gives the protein CSARVEQGTYEQYF.

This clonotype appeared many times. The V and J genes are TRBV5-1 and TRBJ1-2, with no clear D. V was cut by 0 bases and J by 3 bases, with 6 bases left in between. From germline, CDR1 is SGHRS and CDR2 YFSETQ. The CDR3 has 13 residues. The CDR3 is CASSLEGYYGYTF. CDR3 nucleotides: TGCGCCAGCAGCTTGGAGGGATACTATGGCTACACCTTC.

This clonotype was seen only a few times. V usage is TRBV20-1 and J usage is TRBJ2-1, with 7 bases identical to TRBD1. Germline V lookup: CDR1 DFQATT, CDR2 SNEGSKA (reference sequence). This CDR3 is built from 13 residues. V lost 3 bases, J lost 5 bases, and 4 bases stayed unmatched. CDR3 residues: CSASRGSNNEQFF. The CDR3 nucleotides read TGCAGTGCTAGCAGGGGGTCCAACAATGAGCAGTTCTTC.

The CDR3 reads CASSFLAVCSYEQYF. The CDR3 nucleotides are TGTGCCAGCAGCTTTTTGGCCGTCTGCTCCTACGAGCAGTACTTC. The chain links TRBV7-2 to TRBJ2-7; no clear D. Germline assignment: CDR1 SGHTA and CDR2 FQGNSA. The CDR3 has 15 amino acids. V was cut by 3 bases and J by 0 bases, with 12 bases left in between.

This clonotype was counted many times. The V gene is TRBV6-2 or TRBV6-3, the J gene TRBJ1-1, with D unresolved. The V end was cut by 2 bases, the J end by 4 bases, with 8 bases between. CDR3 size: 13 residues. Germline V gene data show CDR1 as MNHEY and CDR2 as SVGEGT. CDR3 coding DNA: TGTGCCAGCAGTTACACCCGGGGCACTGAAGCTTTCTTT. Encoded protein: CASSYTRGTEAFF.

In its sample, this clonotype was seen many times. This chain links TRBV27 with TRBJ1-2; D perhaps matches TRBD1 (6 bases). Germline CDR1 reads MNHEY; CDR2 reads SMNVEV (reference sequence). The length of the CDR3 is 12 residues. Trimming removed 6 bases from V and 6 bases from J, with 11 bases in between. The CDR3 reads CASRRGLDGYTF. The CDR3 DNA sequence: TGTGCCAGCAGAAGGGGGTTGGATGGCTACACCTTC.

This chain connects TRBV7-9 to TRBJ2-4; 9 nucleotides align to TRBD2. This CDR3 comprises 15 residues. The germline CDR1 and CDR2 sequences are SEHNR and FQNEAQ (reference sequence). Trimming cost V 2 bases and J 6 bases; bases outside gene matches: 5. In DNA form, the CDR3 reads TGTGCCAGCAGCTTAAGTACGGGACTAGCAAACATTCAGTACTTC. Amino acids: CASSLSTGLANIQYF.

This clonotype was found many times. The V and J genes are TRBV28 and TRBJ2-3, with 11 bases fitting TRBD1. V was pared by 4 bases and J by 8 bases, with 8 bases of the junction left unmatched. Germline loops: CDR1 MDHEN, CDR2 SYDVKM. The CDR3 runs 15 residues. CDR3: CASSSVGQGASTQYF. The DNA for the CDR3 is TGTGCCAGCAGTTCGGTCGGACAGGGGGCGAGTACGCAGTATTTT.

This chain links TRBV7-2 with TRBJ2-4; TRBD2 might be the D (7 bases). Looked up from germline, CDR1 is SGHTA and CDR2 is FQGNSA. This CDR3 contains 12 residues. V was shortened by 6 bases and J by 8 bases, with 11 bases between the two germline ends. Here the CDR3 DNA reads TGTGCCAGCAGGGGGGAGGGGGACATTCAGTACTTC. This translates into CASRGEGDIQYF.

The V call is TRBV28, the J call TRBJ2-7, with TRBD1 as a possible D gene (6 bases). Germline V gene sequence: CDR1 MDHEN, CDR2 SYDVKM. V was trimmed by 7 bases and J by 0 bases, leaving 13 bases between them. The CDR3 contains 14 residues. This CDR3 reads CASTLQGSSYEQYF. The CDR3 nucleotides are TGTGCCAGCACCCTTCAGGGGTCCTCCTACGAGCAGTACTTC.

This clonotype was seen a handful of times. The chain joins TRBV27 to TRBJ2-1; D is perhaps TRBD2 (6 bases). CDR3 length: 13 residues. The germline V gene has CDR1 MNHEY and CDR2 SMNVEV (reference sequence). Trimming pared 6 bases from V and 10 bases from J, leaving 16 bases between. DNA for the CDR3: TGTGCCAGCAGACAAAGACTAGTAGGCGAGCAGTTCTTC. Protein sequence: CASRQRLVGEQFF.

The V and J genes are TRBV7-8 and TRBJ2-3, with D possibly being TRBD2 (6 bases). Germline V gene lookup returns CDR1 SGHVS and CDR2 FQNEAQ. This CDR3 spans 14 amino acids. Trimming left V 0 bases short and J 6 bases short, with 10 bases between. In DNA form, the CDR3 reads TGTGCCAGCAGCTTAGCGTCGGGGGAGGATACGCAGTATTTT. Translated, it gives CASSLASGEDTQYF.

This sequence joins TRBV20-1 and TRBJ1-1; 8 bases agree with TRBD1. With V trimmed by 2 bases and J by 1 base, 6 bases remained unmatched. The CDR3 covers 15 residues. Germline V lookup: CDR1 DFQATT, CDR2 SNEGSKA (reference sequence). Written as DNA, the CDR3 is TGCAGTGCTAGACCGCGGGGACAGGCGAACACTGAAGCTTTCTTT. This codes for CSARPRGQANTEAFF.

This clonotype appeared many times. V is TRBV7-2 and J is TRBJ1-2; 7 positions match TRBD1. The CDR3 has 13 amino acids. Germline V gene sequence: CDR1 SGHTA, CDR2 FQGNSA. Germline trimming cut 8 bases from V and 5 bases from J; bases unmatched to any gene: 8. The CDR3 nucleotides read TGTGCCAGCCGCCCACAGGGGAGTTATGGCTACACCTTC. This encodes CASRPQGSYGYTF. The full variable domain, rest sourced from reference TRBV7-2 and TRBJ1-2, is GAGVSQSPSNKVTEKGKDVELRCDPISGHTALYWYRQSLGQGLEFLIYFQGNSAPDKSGLPSDRFSAERTGGSVSTLTIQRTQQEDSAVYLCASRPQGSYGYTFGSGTRLTVV.

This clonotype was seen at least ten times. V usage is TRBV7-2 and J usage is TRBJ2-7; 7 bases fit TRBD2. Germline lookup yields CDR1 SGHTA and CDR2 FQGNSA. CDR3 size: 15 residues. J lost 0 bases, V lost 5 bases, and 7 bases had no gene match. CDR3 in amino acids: CASSPMGGLSYEQYF. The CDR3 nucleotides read TGTGCCAGCAGCCCCATGGGAGGGCTCTCCTACGAGCAGTACTTC.

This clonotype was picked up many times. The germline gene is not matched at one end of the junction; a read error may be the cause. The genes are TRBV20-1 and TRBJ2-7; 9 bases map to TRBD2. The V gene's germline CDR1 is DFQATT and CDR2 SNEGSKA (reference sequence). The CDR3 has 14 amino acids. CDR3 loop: CSVRRREGLPEQYF. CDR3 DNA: TGCAGTGTTAGACGGCGGGAGGGCCTTCCCGAGCAGTACTTC.

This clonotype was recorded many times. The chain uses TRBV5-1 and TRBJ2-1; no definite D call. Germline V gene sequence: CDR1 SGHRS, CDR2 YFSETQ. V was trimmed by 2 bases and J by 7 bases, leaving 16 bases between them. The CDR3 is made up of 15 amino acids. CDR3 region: CASSFRADPRNEQFF. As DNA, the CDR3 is TGCGCCAGCAGCTTTAGGGCGGATCCGCGGAATGAGCAGTTCTTC.

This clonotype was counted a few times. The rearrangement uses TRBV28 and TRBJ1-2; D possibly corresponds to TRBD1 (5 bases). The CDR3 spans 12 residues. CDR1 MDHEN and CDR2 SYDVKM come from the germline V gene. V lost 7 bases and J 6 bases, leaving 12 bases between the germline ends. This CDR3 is CASMLRGHGYTF. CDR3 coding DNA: TGTGCCAGCATGTTAAGGGGACATGGCTACACCTTC.

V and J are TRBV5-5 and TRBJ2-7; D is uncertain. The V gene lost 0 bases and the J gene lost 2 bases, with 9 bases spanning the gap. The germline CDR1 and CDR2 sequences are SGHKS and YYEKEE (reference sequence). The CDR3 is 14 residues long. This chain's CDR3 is CASSLDLNPYEQYF. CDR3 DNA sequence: TGTGCCAGCAGCTTGGACCTAAATCCCTACGAGCAGTACTTC.

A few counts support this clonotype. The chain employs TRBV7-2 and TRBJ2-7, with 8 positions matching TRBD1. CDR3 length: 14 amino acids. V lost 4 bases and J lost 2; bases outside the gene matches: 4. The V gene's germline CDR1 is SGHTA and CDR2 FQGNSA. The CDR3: CASSSGQGTYEQYF. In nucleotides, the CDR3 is TGTGCCAGCAGCTCAGGACAGGGCACCTACGAGCAGTACTTC.

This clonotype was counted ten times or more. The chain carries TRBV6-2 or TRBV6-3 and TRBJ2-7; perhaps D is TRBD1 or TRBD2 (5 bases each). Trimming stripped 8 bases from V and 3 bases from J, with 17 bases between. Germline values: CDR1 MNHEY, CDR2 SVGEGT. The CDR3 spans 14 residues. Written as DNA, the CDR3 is TGTGCCAGCGGGACGCAAGGACTCCTCTACGAGCAGTACTTC. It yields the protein CASGTQGLLYEQYF.

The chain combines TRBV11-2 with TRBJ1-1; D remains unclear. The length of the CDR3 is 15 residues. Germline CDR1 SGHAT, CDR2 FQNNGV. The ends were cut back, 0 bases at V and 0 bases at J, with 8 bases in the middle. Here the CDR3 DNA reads TGTGCCAGCAGCTTAGATTTGGCGGTGAACACTGAAGCTTTCTTT. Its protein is CASSLDLAVNTEAFF.

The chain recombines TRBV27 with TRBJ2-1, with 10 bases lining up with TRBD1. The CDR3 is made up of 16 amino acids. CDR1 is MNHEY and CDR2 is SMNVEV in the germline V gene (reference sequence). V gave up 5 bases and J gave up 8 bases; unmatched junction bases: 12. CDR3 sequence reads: CASSRWTGGRLDEQFF. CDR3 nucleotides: TGTGCCAGCAGTAGATGGACAGGGGGGAGGCTGGATGAGCAGTTCTTC.

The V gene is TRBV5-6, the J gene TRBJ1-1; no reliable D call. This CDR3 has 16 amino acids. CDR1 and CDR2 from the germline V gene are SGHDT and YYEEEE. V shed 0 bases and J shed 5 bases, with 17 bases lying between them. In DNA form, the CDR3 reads TGTGCCAGCAGCTTGGCCGTCTCGCCCGGGAATACTGAAGCTTTCTTT. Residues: CASSLAVSPGNTEAFF.

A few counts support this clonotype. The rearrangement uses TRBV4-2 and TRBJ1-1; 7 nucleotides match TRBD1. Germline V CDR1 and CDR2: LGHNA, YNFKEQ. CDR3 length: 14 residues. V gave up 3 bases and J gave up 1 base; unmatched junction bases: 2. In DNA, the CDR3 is TGTGCCAGCAGCCAGCGACAGGGGAACACTGAAGCTTTCTTT. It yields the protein CASSQRQGNTEAFF.

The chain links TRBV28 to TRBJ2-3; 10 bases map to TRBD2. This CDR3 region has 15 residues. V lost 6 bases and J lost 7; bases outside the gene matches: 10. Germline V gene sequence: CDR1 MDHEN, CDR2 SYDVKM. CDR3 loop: CASRGASGGANTQYF. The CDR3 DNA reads TGTGCCAGCAGGGGGGCCAGCGGGGGGGCAAATACGCAGTATTTT.

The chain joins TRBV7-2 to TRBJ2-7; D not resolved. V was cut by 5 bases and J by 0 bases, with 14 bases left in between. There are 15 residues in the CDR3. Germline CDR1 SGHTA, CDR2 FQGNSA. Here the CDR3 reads CASSTRVRDSYEQYF. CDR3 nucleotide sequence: TGTGCCAGCAGCACAAGGGTCCGCGACTCCTACGAGCAGTACTTC. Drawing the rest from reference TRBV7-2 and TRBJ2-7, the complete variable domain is GAGVSQSPSNKVTEKGKDVELRCDPISGHTALYWYRQSLGQGLEFLIYFQGNSAPDKSGLPSDRFSAERTGGSVSTLTIQRTQQEDSAVYLCASSTRVRDSYEQYFGPGTRLTVT.

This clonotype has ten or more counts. The CDR3 coding sequence is TGCAGTGCTTCCCCGCTCCAGGGGGCGGGCAATGAGCAGTTCTTC. Translated: CSASPLQGAGNEQFF. The chain recombines TRBV20-1 with TRBJ2-1, with 8 nucleotides matching TRBD1. CDR1 DFQATT and CDR2 SNEGSKA come from the germline V gene (reference sequence). The CDR3 has 15 amino acids. Losses at the gene ends were 5 bases for V and 6 bases for J; bases not matched to a gene: 12.

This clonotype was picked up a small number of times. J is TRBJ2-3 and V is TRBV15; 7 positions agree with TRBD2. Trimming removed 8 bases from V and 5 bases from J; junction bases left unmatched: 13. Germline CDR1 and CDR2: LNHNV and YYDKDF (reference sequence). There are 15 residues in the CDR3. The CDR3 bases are TGTGCCACCGCCAACGGGGAGGGAAAGAGAGATACGCAGTATTTT. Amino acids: CATANGEGKRDTQYF.

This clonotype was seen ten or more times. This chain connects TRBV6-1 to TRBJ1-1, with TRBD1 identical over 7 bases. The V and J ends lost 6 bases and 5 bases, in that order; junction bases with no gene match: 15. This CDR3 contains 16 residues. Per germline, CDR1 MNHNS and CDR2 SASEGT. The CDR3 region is CASSPGTAPLGTEAFF. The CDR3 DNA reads TGTGCCAGCAGCCCCGGGACAGCCCCTTTAGGAACTGAAGCTTTCTTT.

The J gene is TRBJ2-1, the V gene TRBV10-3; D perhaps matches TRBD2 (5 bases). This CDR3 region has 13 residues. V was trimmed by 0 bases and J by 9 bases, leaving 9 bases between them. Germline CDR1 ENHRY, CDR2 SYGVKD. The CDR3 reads CAISESAAGEQFF. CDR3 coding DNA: TGTGCCATCAGTGAGTCGGCCGCGGGTGAGCAGTTCTTC.